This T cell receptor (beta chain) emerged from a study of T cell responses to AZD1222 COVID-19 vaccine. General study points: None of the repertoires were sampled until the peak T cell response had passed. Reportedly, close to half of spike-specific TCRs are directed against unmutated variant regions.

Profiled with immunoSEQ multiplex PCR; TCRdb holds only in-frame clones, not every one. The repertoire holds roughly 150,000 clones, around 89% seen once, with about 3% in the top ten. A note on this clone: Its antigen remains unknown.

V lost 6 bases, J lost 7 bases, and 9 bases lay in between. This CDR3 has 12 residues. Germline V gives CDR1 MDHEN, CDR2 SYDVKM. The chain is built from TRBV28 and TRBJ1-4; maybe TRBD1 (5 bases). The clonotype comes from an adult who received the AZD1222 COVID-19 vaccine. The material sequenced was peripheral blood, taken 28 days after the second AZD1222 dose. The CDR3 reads CASRGRAEKLFF. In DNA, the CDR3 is TGTGCCAGCAGGGGGCGGGCTGAAAAACTGTTTTTT.